The entry below describes one T cell receptor (beta chain). What it recognizes is unknown. The data were taken from a study of OX40 agonist ivuxolimab in advanced cancers. Study-level results: Among patients with partial responses at 0.1-3.0 mg/kg, clonal expansion was among the lowest. Normalized T-cell clonal expansion was also low in a subset of nonresponders. The study found that CD8+ T cells averaged more expanded clones than CD4+. Clonal expansion from baseline to week 6 occurred in both CD4+ and CD8+ T cells.

The germline V and J ends were trimmed by 5 bases and 3 bases, with 10 bases remaining between them. Germline V lookup: CDR1 LNHNV, CDR2 YYDKDF (reference sequence). CDR3 length: 13 amino acids. Measured with immunoSEQ multiplex PCR; TCRdb has only the in-frame clones, and not every one. This table has approximately 81,000 clones, approximately 94% appearing once. V usage is TRBV15 and J usage is TRBJ1-1, with unresolved D. The sequenced sample was CD4+ or CD8+ T cells sorted from blood, obtained in a trial of the OX40 agonist ivuxolimab. This TCR was recovered from an adult with an advanced solid tumor such as melanoma, head and neck, liver or kidney cancer. The CDR3 here is CATSGPRYTEAFF. The CDR3 DNA reads TGTGCCACCAGCGGACCCCGTTACACTGAAGCTTTCTTT.